One T cell receptor beta chain is described in this entry. Its antigen has not been determined. The junction shows a germline mismatch at one end, possibly a read error. CDR1 SGHNT and CDR2 YYREEE are derived from the germline V gene (reference sequence). CDR3 length: 15 amino acids, cysteine to phenylalanine. The sequence is cut down to CDR3 DNA, 45 bases in frame from base 1. For each of the nine to ten tumor samples, the AllPrep DNA/RNA mini kit was used to purify genomic DNA and total RNA simultaneously. OD 260/280 ratios above 1.9 and RNA integrity numbers above 6.5 were observed for all RNA. A modified ARM-PCR protocol with multiple V-beta primers and a C-beta primer was used to build TCRB libraries from RNA via three nested multiplex PCR rounds. ProtoScript II Reverse Transcriptase and a C-beta primer were used to synthesize TCRB-specific cDNA from around 550 ng total RNA. The description of the TCRB libraries did not include any unique molecular identifiers. In the third PCR, barcodes and adapters were added over about 23 cycles with Deep VentR (exo-) polymerase, and the 250-500 bp bands were then gel purified. TCRB libraries were sequenced with 250 bp paired-end reads on an Illumina HiSeq 2500. From the authors' description of their analysis: Reads were cleaned with Trimmomatic, merged with FLASH, assigned V, D and J segments with MiGEC, and analyzed with VDJtools. Repertoire diversity was quantified with the Shannon-Wiener diversity index calculated using VDJtools. The public sequencing data were trimmed at Q25 with fastp and processed into clonotypes with MiXCR by TCRdb, which kept only in-frame beta chains. Under each unique CDR3 protein, matching rows form one entry showing the most common genes and DNA. These V and J calls are TCRdb output, not the study's own analysis. Across this sample there are 9,500 to 12,000 distinct CDR3 sequences, with 55% to 80% seen only once. Roughly 30% of the sample belongs to the ten largest clones.

The data were taken from a study of tumor-infiltrating lymphocytes in glioblastoma multiforme (dated by TCRdb to about 2017). As for the study more broadly: Whether intratumoral genomic heterogeneity fosters TIL diversity was tested through joint investigation of somatic mutations, TIL diversity and immune response activity.

Study-wide findings and limitations: RNA-based TCR sequencing may distort clone frequencies because T cells carry unequal numbers of TCR transcripts. Only one glioblastoma patient was included in the TCR and somatic mutation analysis, limiting generalizability. T cells were not sorted into functional subsets, and such sorting was noted by the authors as a future improvement.

The sequence joins TRBV5-4 to TRBJ1-4; no D gene is confidently identified. The sequenced material came from brain tumor tissue. This TCR was sampled from a male donor with glioblastoma. The sequenced DNA: TGTGCCATCAGCGCTAACCGGAACGTAAATGAAAAACTGTTTTTT. The resulting protein is CAISANRNVNEKLFF.